Below, one TCR beta chain is given with its context. This sample stems from a study of T cells in Graves' hyperthyroidism and ophthalmopathy. Exclusion of patients followed from uncontrolled infection, other autoimmune disease, pregnancy or lactation. TCR beta CDR3 sequences were amplified from RNA transcripts. When the TCR CDR3 underwent first-round RT-PCR, the HTBI primer set was used. One entry per CDR3 protein results from TCRdb running MiXCR on the multiplex PCR reads. The table includes approximately 640,000 distinct CDR3 sequences, roughly 46% detected once. This sequence originates from an adult man with Graves' disease, either hyperthyroidism or ophthalmopathy (not recorded which). Material: peripheral blood or thyroid tissue (not recorded which).

The CDR3 DNA reads as TGTGCCAGTAGTGGGACAGGGGGCATATACGAGCAGTACTTC. It encodes CASSGTGGIYEQYF. The chain uses TRBV19 and TRBJ2-7; 12 positions match TRBD1. Looked up from germline, CDR1 is LNHDA and CDR2 is SQIVND (reference sequence). CDR3 length equals 14 residues. J lost 4 bases, V lost 5 bases, and 3 bases had no gene match.